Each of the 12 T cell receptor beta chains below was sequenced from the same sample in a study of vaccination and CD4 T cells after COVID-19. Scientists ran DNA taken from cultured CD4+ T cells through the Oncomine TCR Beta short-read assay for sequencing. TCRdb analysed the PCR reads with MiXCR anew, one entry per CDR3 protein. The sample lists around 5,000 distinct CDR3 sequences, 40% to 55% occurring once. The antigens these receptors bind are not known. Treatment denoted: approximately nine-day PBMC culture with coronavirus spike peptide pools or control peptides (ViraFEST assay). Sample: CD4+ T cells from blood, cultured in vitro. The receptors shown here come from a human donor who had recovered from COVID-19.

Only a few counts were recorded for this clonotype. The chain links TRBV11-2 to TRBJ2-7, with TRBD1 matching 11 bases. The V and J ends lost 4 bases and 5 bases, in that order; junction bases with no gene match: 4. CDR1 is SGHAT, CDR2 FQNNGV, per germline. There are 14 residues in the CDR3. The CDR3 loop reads CASSSRTGGNEQYF. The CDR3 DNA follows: TGTGCCAGCAGCTCTCGGACAGGGGGCAACGAGCAGTACTTC. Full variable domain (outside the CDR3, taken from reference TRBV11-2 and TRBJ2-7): EAGVAQSPRYKIIEKRQSVAFWCNPISGHATLYWYQQILGQGPKLLIQFQNNGVVDDSQLPKDRFSAERLKGVDSTLKIQPAKLEDSAVYLCASSSRTGGNEQYFGPGTRLTVT.

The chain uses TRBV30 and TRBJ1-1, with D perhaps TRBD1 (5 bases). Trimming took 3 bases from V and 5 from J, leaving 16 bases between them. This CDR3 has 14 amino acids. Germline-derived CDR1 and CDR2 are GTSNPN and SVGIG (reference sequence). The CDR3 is CAWSKRGGRTEAFF. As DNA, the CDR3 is TGTGCCTGGAGCAAACGGGGGGGACGGACTGAAGCTTTCTTT.

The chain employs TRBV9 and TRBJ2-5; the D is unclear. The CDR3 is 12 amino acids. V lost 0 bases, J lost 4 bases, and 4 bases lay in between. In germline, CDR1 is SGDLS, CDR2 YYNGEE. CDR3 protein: CASSVGGETQYF. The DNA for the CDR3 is TGTGCCAGCAGCGTAGGGGGAGAGACCCAGTACTTC.

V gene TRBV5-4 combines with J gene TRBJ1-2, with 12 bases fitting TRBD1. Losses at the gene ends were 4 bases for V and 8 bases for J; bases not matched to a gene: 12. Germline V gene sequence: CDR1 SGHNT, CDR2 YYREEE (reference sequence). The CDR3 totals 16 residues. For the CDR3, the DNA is TGTGCCAGCAGCGATCCACCGGGACAGGGGGCGCGGGGCTACACCTTC. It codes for CASSDPPGQGARGYTF.

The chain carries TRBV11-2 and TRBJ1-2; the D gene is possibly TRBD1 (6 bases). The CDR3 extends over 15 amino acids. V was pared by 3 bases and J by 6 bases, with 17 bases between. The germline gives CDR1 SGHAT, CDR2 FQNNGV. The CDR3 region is CASSLSGAKDHGYTF. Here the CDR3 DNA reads TGTGCCAGCAGCTTGTCGGGGGCGAAAGATCATGGCTACACCTTC. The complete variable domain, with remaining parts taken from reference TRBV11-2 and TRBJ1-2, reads EAGVAQSPRYKIIEKRQSVAFWCNPISGHATLYWYQQILGQGPKLLIQFQNNGVVDDSQLPKDRFSAERLKGVDSTLKIQPAKLEDSAVYLCASSLSGAKDHGYTFGSGTRLTVV.

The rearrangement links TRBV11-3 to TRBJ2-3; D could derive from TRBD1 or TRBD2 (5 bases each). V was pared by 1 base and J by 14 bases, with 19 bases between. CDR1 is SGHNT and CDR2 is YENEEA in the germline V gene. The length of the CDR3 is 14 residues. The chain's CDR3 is CASSLASSGTGWYF. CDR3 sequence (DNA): TGTGCCAGCAGCTTAGCCTCCTCCGGGACGGGGTGGTATTTT. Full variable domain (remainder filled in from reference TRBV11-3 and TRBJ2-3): EAGVVQSPRYKIIEKKQPVAFWCNPISGHNTLYWYLQNLGQGPELLIRYENEEAVDDSQLPKDRFSAERLKGVDSTLKIQPAELGDSAVYLCASSLASSGTGWYFGPGTRLTVL.

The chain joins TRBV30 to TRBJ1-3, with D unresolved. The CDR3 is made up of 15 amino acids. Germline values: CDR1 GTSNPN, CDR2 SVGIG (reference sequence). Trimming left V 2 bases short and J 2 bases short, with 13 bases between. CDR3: CAWSPLRVAGNTIYF. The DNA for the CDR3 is TGTGCCTGGAGTCCTCTACGGGTAGCTGGAAACACCATATATTTT.

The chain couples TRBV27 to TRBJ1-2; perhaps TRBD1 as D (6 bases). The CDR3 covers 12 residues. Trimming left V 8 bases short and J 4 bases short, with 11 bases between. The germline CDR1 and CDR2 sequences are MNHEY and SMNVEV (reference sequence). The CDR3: CASRQAVYGYTF. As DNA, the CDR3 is TGTGCCAGCCGACAGGCGGTCTATGGCTACACCTTC.

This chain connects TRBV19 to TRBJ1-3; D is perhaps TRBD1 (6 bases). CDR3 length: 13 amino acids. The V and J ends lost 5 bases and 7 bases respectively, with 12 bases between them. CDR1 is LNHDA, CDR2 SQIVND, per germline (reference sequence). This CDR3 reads CASSPRGVNTIYF. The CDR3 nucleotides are TGTGCCAGTAGTCCCAGGGGAGTCAACACCATATATTTT. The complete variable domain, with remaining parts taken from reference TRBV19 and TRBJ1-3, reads DGGITQSPKYLFRKEGQNVTLSCEQNLNHDAMYWYRQDPGQGLRLIYYSQIVNDFQKGDIAEGYSVSREKKESFPLTVTSAQKNPTAFYLCASSPRGVNTIYFGEGSWLTVV.

CDR3 protein: CASGTSPGNEQFF. CDR3 DNA: TGTGCCAGCGGTACTAGCCCAGGCAATGAGCAGTTCTTC. The chain recombines TRBV6-1 with TRBJ2-1; D perhaps matches TRBD2 (6 bases). Germline lookup yields CDR1 MNHNS and CDR2 SASEGT. CDR3 length: 13 residues. The V and J ends lost 8 bases and 6 bases respectively, with 14 bases between them.

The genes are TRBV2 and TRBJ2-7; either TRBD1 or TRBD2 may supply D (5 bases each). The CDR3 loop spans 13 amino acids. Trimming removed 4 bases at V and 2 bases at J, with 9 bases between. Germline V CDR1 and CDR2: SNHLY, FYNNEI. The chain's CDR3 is CASSGVGAYEQYF. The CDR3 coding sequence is TGTGCCAGCAGTGGGGTGGGGGCCTACGAGCAGTACTTC.

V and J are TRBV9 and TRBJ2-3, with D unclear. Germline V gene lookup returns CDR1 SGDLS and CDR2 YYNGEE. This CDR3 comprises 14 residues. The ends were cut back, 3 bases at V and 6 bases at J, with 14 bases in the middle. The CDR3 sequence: CASSETDLGDTQYF. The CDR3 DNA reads TGTGCCAGCAGCGAAACCGATCTCGGGGATACGCAGTATTTT.